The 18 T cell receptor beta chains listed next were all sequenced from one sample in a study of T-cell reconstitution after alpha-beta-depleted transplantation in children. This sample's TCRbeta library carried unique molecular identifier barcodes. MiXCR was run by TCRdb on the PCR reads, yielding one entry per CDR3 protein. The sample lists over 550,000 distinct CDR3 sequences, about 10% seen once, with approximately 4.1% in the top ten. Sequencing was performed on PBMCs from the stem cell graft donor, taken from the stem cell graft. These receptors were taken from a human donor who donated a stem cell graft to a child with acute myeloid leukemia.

Here the CDR3 DNA reads TGCAGCGTTGGGGCTGGCAATTTCAATCAGCCCCAGCATTTT. Residues: CSVGAGNFNQPQHF. The chain joins TRBV29-1 to TRBJ1-5; no firm D call. This CDR3 is 14 amino acids long. Germline loops: CDR1 SQVTM, CDR2 ANQGSEA. Trimming cost V 4 bases and J 3 bases, with 13 bases left between them.

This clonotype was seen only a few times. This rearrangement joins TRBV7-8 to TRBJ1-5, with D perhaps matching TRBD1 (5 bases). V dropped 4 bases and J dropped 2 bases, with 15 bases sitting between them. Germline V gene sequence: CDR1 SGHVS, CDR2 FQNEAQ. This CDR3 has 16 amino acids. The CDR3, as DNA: TGTGCCAGCAGCTCCACAGGACCGGGGGGCAATCAGCCCCAGCATTTT. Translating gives CASSSTGPGGNQPQHF.

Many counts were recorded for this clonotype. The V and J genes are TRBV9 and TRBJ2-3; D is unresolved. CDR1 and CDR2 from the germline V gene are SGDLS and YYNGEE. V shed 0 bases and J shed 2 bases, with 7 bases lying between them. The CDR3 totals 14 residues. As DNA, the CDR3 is TGTGCCAGCAGCGTAGACATGAACACAGATACGCAGTATTTT. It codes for CASSVDMNTDTQYF.

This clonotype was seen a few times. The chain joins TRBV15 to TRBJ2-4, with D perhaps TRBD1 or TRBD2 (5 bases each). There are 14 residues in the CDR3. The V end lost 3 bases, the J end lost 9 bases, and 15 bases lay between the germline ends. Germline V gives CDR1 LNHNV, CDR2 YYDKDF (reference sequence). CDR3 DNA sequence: TGTGCCACCAGCAGGTTGGACCCTGGGGGCATTCAGTACTTC. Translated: CATSRLDPGGIQYF.

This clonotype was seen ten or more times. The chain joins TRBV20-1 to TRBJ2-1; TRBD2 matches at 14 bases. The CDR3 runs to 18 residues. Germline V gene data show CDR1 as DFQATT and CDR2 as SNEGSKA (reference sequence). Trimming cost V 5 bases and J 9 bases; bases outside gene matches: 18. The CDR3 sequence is CSAPSGTSGSRLRGEQFF. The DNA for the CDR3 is TGCAGTGCTCCATCCGGGACTAGCGGGAGTCGATTAAGGGGTGAGCAGTTCTTC.

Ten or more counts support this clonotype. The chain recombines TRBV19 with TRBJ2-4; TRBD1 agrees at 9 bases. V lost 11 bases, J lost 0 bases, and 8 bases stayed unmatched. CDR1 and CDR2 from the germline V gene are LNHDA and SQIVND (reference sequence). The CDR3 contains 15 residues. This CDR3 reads CAGNRGPIAKNIQYF. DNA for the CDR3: TGTGCCGGTAACAGGGGGCCAATAGCCAAAAACATTCAGTACTTC.

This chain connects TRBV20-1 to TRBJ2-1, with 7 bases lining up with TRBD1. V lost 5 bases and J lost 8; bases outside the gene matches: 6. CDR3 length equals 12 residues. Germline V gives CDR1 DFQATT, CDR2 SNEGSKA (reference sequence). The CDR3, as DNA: TGCAGTGCTGGACGACAGGGAGATGAGCAGTTCTTC. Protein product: CSAGRQGDEQFF.

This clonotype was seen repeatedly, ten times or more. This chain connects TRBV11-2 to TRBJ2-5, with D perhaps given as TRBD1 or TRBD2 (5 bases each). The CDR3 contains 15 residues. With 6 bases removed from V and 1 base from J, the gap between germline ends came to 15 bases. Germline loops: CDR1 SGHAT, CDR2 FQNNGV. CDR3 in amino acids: CASRSPGRSQETQYF. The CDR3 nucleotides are TGTGCCAGCAGATCCCCGGGACGGAGCCAAGAGACCCAGTACTTC.

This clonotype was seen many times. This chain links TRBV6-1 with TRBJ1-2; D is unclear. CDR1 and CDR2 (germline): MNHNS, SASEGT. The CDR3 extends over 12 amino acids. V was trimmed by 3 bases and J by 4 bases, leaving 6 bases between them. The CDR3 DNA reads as TGTGCCAGCAGTGAGAGGGCCTATGGCTACACCTTC. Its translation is CASSERAYGYTF.

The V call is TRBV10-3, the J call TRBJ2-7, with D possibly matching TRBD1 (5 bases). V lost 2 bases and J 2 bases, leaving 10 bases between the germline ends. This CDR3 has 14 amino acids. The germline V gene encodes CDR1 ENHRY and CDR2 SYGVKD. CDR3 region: CAISEGAWAYEQYF. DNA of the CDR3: TGTGCCATCAGTGAGGGGGCCTGGGCCTACGAGCAGTACTTC.

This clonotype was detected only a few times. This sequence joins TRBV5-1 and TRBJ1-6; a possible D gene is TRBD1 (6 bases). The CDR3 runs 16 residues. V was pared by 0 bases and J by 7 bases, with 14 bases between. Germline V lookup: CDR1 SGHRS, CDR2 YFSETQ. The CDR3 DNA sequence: TGCGCCAGCAGCTTGGATGGGGGCCCCGGGAATTCACCCCTCCACTTT. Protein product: CASSLDGGPGNSPLHF. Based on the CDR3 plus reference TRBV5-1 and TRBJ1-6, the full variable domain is KAGVTQTPRYLIKTRGQQVTLSCSPISGHRSVSWYQQTPGQGLQFLFEYFSETQRNKGNFPGRFSGRQFSNSRSEMNVSTLELGDSALYLCASSLDGGPGNSPLHFGNGTRLTVT.

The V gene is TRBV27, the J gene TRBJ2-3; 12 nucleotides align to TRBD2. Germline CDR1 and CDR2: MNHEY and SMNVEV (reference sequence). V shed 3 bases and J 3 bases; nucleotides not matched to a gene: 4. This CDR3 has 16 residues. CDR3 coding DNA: TGTGCCAGCAGTTTGCAAGGACTAGCGGGAACAGATACGCAGTATTTT. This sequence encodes CASSLQGLAGTDTQYF.

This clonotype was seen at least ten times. As DNA, the CDR3 is TGTGCCACCAGCAGAGATCGGCGACAGGTTGCCGGGGAGCTGTTTTTT. This encodes CATSRDRRQVAGELFF. The chain carries TRBV15 and TRBJ2-2; perhaps TRBD1 as D (6 bases). V was clipped by 0 bases and J by 6 bases, with 14 bases between them. The CDR3 consists of 16 residues. CDR1 LNHNV and CDR2 YYDKDF come from the germline V gene (reference sequence).

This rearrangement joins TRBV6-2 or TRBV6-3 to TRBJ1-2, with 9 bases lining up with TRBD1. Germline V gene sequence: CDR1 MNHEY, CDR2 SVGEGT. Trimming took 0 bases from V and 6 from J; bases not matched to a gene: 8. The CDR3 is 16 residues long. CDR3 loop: CASSYSLRDRVNGYTF. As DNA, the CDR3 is TGTGCCAGCAGTTACTCGTTAAGGGACAGGGTGAATGGCTACACCTTC.

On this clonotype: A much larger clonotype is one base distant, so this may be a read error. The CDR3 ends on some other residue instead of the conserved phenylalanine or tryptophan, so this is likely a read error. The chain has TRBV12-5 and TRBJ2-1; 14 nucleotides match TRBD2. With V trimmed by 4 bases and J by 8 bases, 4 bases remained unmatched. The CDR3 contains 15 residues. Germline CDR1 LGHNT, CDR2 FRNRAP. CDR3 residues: CASGSGTSGGDEQFL. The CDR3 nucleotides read TGTGCTAGTGGTTCCGGGACTAGCGGGGGCGATGAGCAGTTCTTG.

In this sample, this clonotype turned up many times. CDR3 nucleotide sequence: TGTGCCAGCAGCTTCTTTAGGCGGGAGACAACAGATACGCAGTATTTT. Translated, it gives CASSFFRRETTDTQYF. This chain joins TRBV5-4 and TRBJ2-3; 7 bases line up with TRBD2. This CDR3 is 16 amino acids long. The germline V gene has CDR1 SGHNT and CDR2 YYREEE (reference sequence). The V segment lost 2 bases and the J segment 3 bases; nucleotides outside the gene matches: 9. Full variable domain (outside the CDR3, taken from reference TRBV5-4 and TRBJ2-3): ETGVTQSPTHLIKTRGQQVTLRCSSQSGHNTVSWYQQALGQGPQFIFQYYREEENGRGNFPPRFSGLQFPNYSSELNVNALELDDSALYLCASSFFRRETTDTQYFGPGTRLTVL.

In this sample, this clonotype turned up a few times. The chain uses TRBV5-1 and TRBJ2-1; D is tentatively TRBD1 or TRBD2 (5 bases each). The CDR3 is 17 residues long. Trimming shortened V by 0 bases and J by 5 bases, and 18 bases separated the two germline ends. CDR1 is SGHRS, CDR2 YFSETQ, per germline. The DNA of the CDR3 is TGCGCCAGCAGCTTGGTCGGCTCCGGAATGGGACACAATGAGCAGTTCTTC. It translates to CASSLVGSGMGHNEQFF.

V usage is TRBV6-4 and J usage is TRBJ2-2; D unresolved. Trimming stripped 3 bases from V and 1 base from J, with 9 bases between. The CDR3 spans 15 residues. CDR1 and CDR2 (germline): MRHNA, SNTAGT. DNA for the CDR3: TGTGCCAGCAGTGAATCACCTTTGAACACCGGGGAGCTGTTTTTT. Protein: CASSESPLNTGELFF.